The 2 T cell receptor beta chains presented below share a single source sample, sequenced in a study of identical twins. MiXCR, run by TCRdb on the 5' RACE reads, gives a single entry per CDR3 protein. The sample contains roughly 720,000 distinct CDR3 sequences, 18% of which appear only once. The same sample was also studied in work on T cells expressing NK-cell markers.

Sequencing was done on a sample of PBMCs. The receptors stem from a woman aged 18-29 years in good health.

The chain recombines TRBV4-1 with TRBJ1-2, with TRBD1 matching 10 bases. The germline gives CDR1 MGHRA, CDR2 YSYEKL. The CDR3 length is 14 residues. The V segment lost 1 base and the J segment 8 bases; nucleotides outside the gene matches: 4. CDR3 sequence (DNA): TGCGCCAGCAGCCAAGCCGGACAGGGGGACGGCTACACCTTC. This translates into CASSQAGQGDGYTF.

This clonotype was recorded a few times. The rearrangement uses TRBV11-3 and TRBJ2-7, with a tentative D call TRBD2 (5 bases). Trimming pared 2 bases from V and 2 bases from J, leaving 10 bases between. The CDR3 is 14 amino acids. Germline V gives CDR1 SGHNT, CDR2 YENEEA. The CDR3 loop reads CASSLRDRPYEQYF. The CDR3 DNA reads as TGTGCCAGCAGCTTACGGGATCGCCCCTACGAGCAGTACTTC.